These T cell receptor beta chains were read from a single sample in a study of shared clonotypes between healthy human individuals. Profiled with immunoSEQ multiplex PCR; TCRdb holds only in-frame clones, not every one. The sample consists of about 1 million clones, around 74% of them appearing once. Sequencing used memory CD4+ T cells sorted from blood. The receptor source for this set is a man younger than 30 in good health. CDR3s leave out the opening cysteine and the closing phenylalanine or tryptophan. A D gene is named only where the DNA matches it firmly.

J	D	length	V	CDR3
TRBJ2-5	-	12	TRBV29-1	SAMRENRAEAQY
TRBJ2-5	-	12	TRBV2	ASSDSTVQETQY
TRBJ1-2	TRBD1	13	TRBV5-4	ASSPDRSISYGYT
TRBJ1-5	-	14	TRBV5-6	ASSRSTGYSNQPQH
TRBJ2-3	TRBD2	11	TRBV7-2	ASSLPSGTTQY
TRBJ1-2	-	10	TRBV4-1	ASSQDDGRYT
TRBJ1-2	-	13	TRBV6-1	ASSEHVGSSYGYT
TRBJ1-1	-	13	TRBV9	ASSPRDGENTEAF
TRBJ1-2	-	13	TRBV11-2	ASSATRQLNYGYT
TRBJ2-5	-	13	TRBV5-4	ASSLAAGVQETQY
TRBJ2-7	TRBD1	13	TRBV5-1	ASGSGQGISYEQY
TRBJ2-1	-	12	TRBV5-4	ASSLAGSYNEQF
TRBJ1-5	-	12	TRBV6-1	ASSERGSNQPQH
TRBJ1-6	-	11	TRBV19	AAALAPNSPLH
TRBJ1-2	-	12	TRBV10-1	ASMQGLRPYGYT
TRBJ1-5	-	13	TRBV4-3	ASSQVLDSNQPQH
TRBJ1-1	-	11	TRBV30	AWARGGNTEAF
TRBJ2-2	TRBD2	15	TRBV19	ASSKLAGGPGTGELF
TRBJ2-7	-	11	TRBV19	ASSIDGFYEQY
TRBJ1-3	-	14	TRBV11-2	ASSLGTTLSGNTIY
TRBJ2-7	TRBD2	13	TRBV7-2	ASGIRLAGIYEQY
TRBJ1-2	-	11	TRBV7-2	ASSAGLNYGYT
TRBJ2-5	-	13	TRBV13	ASSLGLAVQETQY
TRBJ2-3	-	9	TRBV6-5	ASSNSDTQY
TRBJ1-6	-	13	TRBV11-2	ASSPRGPISSPLH
TRBJ1-4	TRBD1	12	TRBV19	ATSGQGGAEKLF
TRBJ2-2	TRBD1	15	TRBV10-3	AISESVSTGYPGELF
TRBJ2-2	TRBD1	12	TRBV18	ASSPRQGSGELF
TRBJ2-5	TRBD2	15	TRBV7-6	ASSSDTGLAGQETQY
TRBJ1-1	-	12	TRBV6-6	ASSKGGGSTEAF
TRBJ2-5	-	15	TRBV10-2	ASSGLTGLQARGTQY
TRBJ2-3	-	12	TRBV18	ASSPSRSTDTQY
TRBJ2-3	TRBD2	14	TRBV9	ASSAILAGGGDTQY
TRBJ1-5	TRBD1	10	TRBV7-2	ASSLDRGPQH
TRBJ2-3	TRBD1	13	TRBV7-2	ASSYDRGPTDTQY
TRBJ2-5	TRBD1	13	TRBV10-3	AISSPGQKEETQY
TRBJ2-1	TRBD1	12	TRBV6-1	ASSGQGAYNEQF
TRBJ2-1	TRBD1	14	TRBV7-9	ASSSFRGQGYNEQF
TRBJ1-1	-	12	TRBV18	ASSMAGLNTEAF
TRBJ2-7	TRBD2	13	TRBV7-2	ASSLLLAGVSEQY
TRBJ1-4	TRBD1	12	TRBV19	ASSLGGGREKLF
TRBJ2-5	-	13	TRBV11-2	ASSLIASRLETQY
TRBJ2-1	-	10	TRBV7-7	ASSSDRGEQF
TRBJ1-5	-	10	TRBV9	ASSGGSGPQH
TRBJ2-1	-	13	TRBV19	ASSIAGTPYNEQF
TRBJ2-7	-	13	TRBV6-1	ASKEGEHSSYEQY
TRBJ2-1	TRBD1	12	TRBV2	AGSLQGTGDEQF
TRBJ1-6	TRBD1	13	TRBV7-9	ASSLGDREHSPLH
TRBJ2-7	-	13	TRBV2	ASSEAGGRSYEQY